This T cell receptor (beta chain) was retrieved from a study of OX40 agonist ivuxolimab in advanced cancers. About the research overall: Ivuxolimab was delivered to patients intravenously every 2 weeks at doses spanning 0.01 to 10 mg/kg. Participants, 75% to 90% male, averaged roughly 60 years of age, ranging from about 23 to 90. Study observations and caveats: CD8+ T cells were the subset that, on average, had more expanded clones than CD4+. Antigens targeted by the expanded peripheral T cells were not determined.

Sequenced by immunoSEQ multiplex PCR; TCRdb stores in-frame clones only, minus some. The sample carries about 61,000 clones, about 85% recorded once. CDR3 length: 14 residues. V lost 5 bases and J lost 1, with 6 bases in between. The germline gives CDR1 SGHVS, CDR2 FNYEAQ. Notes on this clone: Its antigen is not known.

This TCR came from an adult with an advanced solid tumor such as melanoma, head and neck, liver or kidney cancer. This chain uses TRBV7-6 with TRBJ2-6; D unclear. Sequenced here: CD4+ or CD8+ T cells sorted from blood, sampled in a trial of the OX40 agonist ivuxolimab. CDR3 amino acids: CASSPMSGANVLTF. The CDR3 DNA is TGTGCCAGCAGCCCCATGTCTGGGGCCAACGTCCTGACTTTC.